This is a list of T cell receptor beta chains from one sample in a study of T cells after yellow fever vaccination. TCRdb reprocessed the 5' RACE reads via MiXCR and lists one record per CDR3 protein. The data show 310,000 or so distinct CDR3 sequences, about 6.6% seen once. Sequencing used PBMCs, obtained more than 35 days after the first yellow fever vaccination. All receptors come from a man between 18 and 29 years old who received the YFV17D yellow fever vaccine. Each CDR3 is given with its conserved first and last residue. A D gene is named only where the DNA matches it firmly. The size of a clone is reported for some rows only, either as once, few or many, or as a class for expanded clones.

>.|TRBJ2-5|.|TRBV3-1|14
CASSHRGGQETQYF
TGTGCCAGCAGCCACAGAGGGGGGCAAGAGACCCAGTACTTC
>.|TRBJ1-2|many|TRBV7-2|13
CASSWASNYGYTF
TGTGCCAGCAGCTGGGCATCTAACTATGGCTACACCTTC
>.|TRBJ1-1|.|TRBV20-1|15
CSARWGTFEGTEAFF
TGCAGTGCTAGATGGGGGACGTTCGAGGGAACTGAAGCTTTCTTT
>TRBD1|TRBJ2-5|once|TRBV12-3/TRBV12-4|15
CASSSPGTEEETQYF
TGTGCCAGCAGTTCCCCCGGGACAGAGGAAGAGACCCAGTACTTC
>.|TRBJ1-2|few|TRBV29-1|11
CSVQTVRGYTF
TGCAGCGTTCAGACAGTACGGGGCTACACCTTC
>.|TRBJ1-2|few|TRBV21-1|14
CASSKGGQGYGYTF
TGTGCCAGCAGCAAAGGAGGACAGGGCTATGGCTACACCTTC
>TRBD2|TRBJ2-1|.|TRBV7-2|16
CASSLVLQRGGYEQFF
TGTGCCAGCAGCTTAGTTCTCCAGCGGGGTGGGTATGAGCAGTTCTTC
>.|TRBJ1-6|.|TRBV6-2/TRBV6-3|17
CASSYSIARSGDSPLHF
TGTGCCAGCAGTTACTCGATAGCTAGGAGTGGCGATTCACCCCTCCACTTT
>.|TRBJ2-7|.|TRBV9|14
CASSVGRGSYEQYF
TGTGCCAGCAGCGTAGGTCGGGGCTCCTACGAGCAGTACTTC
>TRBD1|TRBJ2-3|.|TRBV9|17
CASSVLPGQGLTDTQYF
TGTGCCAGCAGCGTCCTCCCGGGACAGGGTCTGACAGATACGCAGTATTTT
>.|TRBJ1-2|.|TRBV20-1|11
CSASGLGGYTF
TGCAGTGCTAGCGGGTTAGGTGGCTACACCTTC
>TRBD1|TRBJ1-5|.|TRBV7-9|14
CASSLAGGGQPQHF
TGTGCCAGCAGCTTAGCAGGGGGCGGTCAGCCCCAGCATTTT
>.|TRBJ1-6|many|TRBV6-2/TRBV6-3|12
CASATLYSPLHF
TGTGCCAGCGCTACCCTTTATTCACCCCTCCACTTT
>.|TRBJ2-1|few|TRBV18|15
CASSRRRGPDNEQFF
TGTGCCAGCTCACGGCGGCGGGGGCCCGACAATGAGCAGTTCTTC
>.|TRBJ2-3|many|TRBV7-2|14
CASSFRASTDTQYF
TGCGCCAGCAGCTTCAGAGCTAGCACAGATACGCAGTATTTT
>TRBD1|TRBJ2-3|few|TRBV6-5|12
CASSYRQGAFHF
TGTGCCAGCAGTTACCGACAGGGGGCTTTTCATTTT
>.|TRBJ2-6|few|TRBV19|16
CASSIVVGDGANVLTF
TGTGCCAGTAGTATTGTTGTCGGGGACGGGGCCAACGTCCTGACTTTC
>.|TRBJ2-1|.|TRBV2|14
CASRRDAMRGEQFF
TGTGCCAGCAGACGGGACGCCATGCGGGGTGAGCAGTTCTTC
>.|TRBJ2-4|many|TRBV5-6|15
CASSWGQGGRNIQYF
TGTGCCAGCAGCTGGGGGCAGGGGGGTAGAAACATTCAGTACTTC
>.|TRBJ2-7|few|TRBV7-2|14
CASSSPGFTYEQYF
TGTGCCAGCAGCTCTCCAGGGTTCACCTACGAGCAGTACTTC
>TRBD2|TRBJ2-3|.|TRBV20-1|16
CSARDWRGASTDTQYF
TGCAGTGCTAGAGATTGGCGGGGGGCTAGCACAGATACGCAGTATTTT
>.|TRBJ1-4|many|TRBV5-1|15
CASSLVSGAGEKLFF
TGCGCCAGCAGCTTGGTTTCAGGGGCAGGGGAAAAACTGTTTTTT
>.|TRBJ2-6|.|TRBV7-3|15
CASSLMASGANVQTF
TGTGCCAGCAGCTTAATGGCCTCTGGGGCCAACGTCCAGACTTTC
>.|TRBJ1-6|many|TRBV4-3|15
CASSQDRAANSPLHF
TGCGCCAGCAGCCAAGACCGGGCAGCTAATTCACCCCTCCACTTT
>TRBD1|TRBJ1-2|.|TRBV20-1|14
CSARGQGGVYGYTF
TGCAGTGCTAGAGGACAGGGGGGGGTCTATGGCTACACCTTC
>.|TRBJ2-7|.|TRBV7-2|12
CASSRKGGEQYF
TGTGCCAGCAGCAGGAAGGGGGGCGAGCAGTACTTC
>.|TRBJ2-5|few|TRBV20-1|15
CSAKILPGLEETQYF
TGCAGTGCTAAAATACTACCGGGACTCGAAGAGACCCAGTACTTC
>.|TRBJ2-4|.|TRBV18|13
CASSPTQENNQYF
TGTGCCAGCTCACCTACGCAGGAGAACAATCAGTACTTC
>TRBD1|TRBJ2-2|.|TRBV7-2|15
CASSLRDRGTGELFF
TGTGCCAGCAGCTTAAGGGACAGGGGAACCGGGGAGCTGTTTTTT